The 2 T cell receptor beta chains below all came from one sample that was sequenced in a study of blood T cell repertoires in COVID-19. Assay used: immunoSEQ multiplex PCR; TCRdb lists only in-frame clones, some missing. The table has about 230,000 clones, more than 70% seen once. Sequenced material: peripheral blood. These TCRs come from a woman aged 55-75 years with acute or convalescent COVID-19.

The chain has TRBV6-2 or TRBV6-3 and TRBJ2-2; D is possibly TRBD2 (5 bases). The CDR3 has 16 amino acids. The germline CDR1 and CDR2 sequences are MNHEY and SVGEGT. Trimming shortened V by 6 bases and J by 1 base, and 15 bases separated the two germline ends. In nucleotides, the CDR3 is TGTGCCAGCAGCCAGACCGGCGGACTGAACACCGGGGAGCTGTTTTTT. Translating gives CASSQTGGLNTGELFF.

This clone appeared a single time. This sequence joins TRBV3-1 (or the pseudogene TRBV3-2) and TRBJ1-2; D gene ambiguous. The CDR3 runs 15 residues. CDR1 is LGHDT, CDR2 YNNKEL, per germline (reference sequence). Trimming took off 1 base at V and 4 bases at J, with 13 bases between the two ends. CDR3: CASSQGPGGGYGYTF. In DNA, the CDR3 is TGTGCCAGCAGCCAAGGTCCGGGAGGAGGCTATGGCTACACCTTC.